The rows below give T cell receptor beta chains drawn from one sample of a study of T cells after yellow fever vaccination. TCRdb independently ran MiXCR on the 5' RACE reads; one entry per CDR3 protein. The top ten hold approximately 15% of the sample, which has more than 450,000 distinct CDR3 sequences, just over 20% seen once. The source material was PBMCs, sampled less than 25 days after the first yellow fever vaccination. Every receptor here comes from a man aged 18 to 29 who received the YFV17D yellow fever vaccine. The CDR3 runs from the conserved cysteine through the conserved F or W. The D gene is left open where the match is weak. Size values are once, few and many counts, or a class for expanded clones, and some rows have none.

d_call: -; v_call: TRBV4-1; j_call: TRBJ1-6; clone_size: -; cdr3_nt: TGCGCCAGCAGCCAACGGGCTATCGGTTCACCCCTCCACTTT; cdr3_aa: CASSQRAIGSPLHF
d_call: -; v_call: TRBV28; j_call: TRBJ1-1; clone_size: few; cdr3_nt: TGTGCCAGCAGTGACGGGACTCCCACCCCAGCTTTCTTT; cdr3_aa: CASSDGTPTPAFF
d_call: -; v_call: TRBV7-2; j_call: TRBJ1-5; clone_size: -; cdr3_nt: TGTGCCAGCAGCTCAACGGGGGGCGCGCAGCCCCAGCATTTT; cdr3_aa: CASSSTGGAQPQHF
d_call: -; v_call: TRBV11-2; j_call: TRBJ2-7; clone_size: -; cdr3_nt: TGTGCCAGCAGTTCCCCTCGCGAAGGGAAGTACGAGCAGTACTTC; cdr3_aa: CASSSPREGKYEQYF
d_call: -; v_call: TRBV7-9; j_call: TRBJ1-1; clone_size: -; cdr3_nt: TGTGCCAGCAGCGACCCACGGGGATACACTGAAGCTTTCTTT; cdr3_aa: CASSDPRGYTEAFF
d_call: TRBD2; v_call: TRBV19; j_call: TRBJ2-1; clone_size: few; cdr3_nt: TGTGCCAGTAGTATAGATCGGGAGGGGCGCAGCTCCTACAATGAGCAGTTCTTC; cdr3_aa: CASSIDREGRSSYNEQFF
d_call: -; v_call: TRBV25-1; j_call: TRBJ2-6; clone_size: few; cdr3_nt: TGTGCCAGCAGTGATTCTGGGGCCAACGTCCTGACTTTC; cdr3_aa: CASSDSGANVLTF
d_call: -; v_call: TRBV12-3/TRBV12-4; j_call: TRBJ1-2; clone_size: -; cdr3_nt: TGTGCCAGCAGTTCCGCCCGTTATGGCTACACCTTC; cdr3_aa: CASSSARYGYTF
d_call: TRBD2; v_call: TRBV5-4; j_call: TRBJ2-3; clone_size: few; cdr3_nt: TGTGCCAGCAGCTCCGGGGTAGCGGGGGGGCGAAAAGATACGCAGTATTTT; cdr3_aa: CASSSGVAGGRKDTQYF
d_call: -; v_call: TRBV15; j_call: TRBJ2-3; clone_size: -; cdr3_nt: TGTGCCACCAGCAGAGTAGCCCCGGGGAGGGGGCGCACAGATACGCAGTATTTT; cdr3_aa: CATSRVAPGRGRTDTQYF
d_call: TRBD2; v_call: TRBV29-1; j_call: TRBJ2-3; clone_size: few; cdr3_nt: TGCAGCGTTGACCCCGGCCTAGCGGCTAACACAGATACGCAGTATTTT; cdr3_aa: CSVDPGLAANTDTQYF
d_call: -; v_call: TRBV28; j_call: TRBJ2-1; clone_size: once; cdr3_nt: TGTGCCAGCCTACTAGATGGCTCCTACAATGAGCAGTTCTTC; cdr3_aa: CASLLDGSYNEQFF
d_call: -; v_call: TRBV7-9; j_call: TRBJ2-2; clone_size: many; cdr3_nt: TGTGCCAGCAGCTTTTGGGGACTTAACACCGGGGAGCTGTTTTTT; cdr3_aa: CASSFWGLNTGELFF
d_call: -; v_call: TRBV11-3; j_call: TRBJ1-1; clone_size: -; cdr3_nt: TGTGCCAGCAGCTTTGACGCCTCCACTGAAGCTTTCTTT; cdr3_aa: CASSFDASTEAFF
d_call: -; v_call: TRBV5-1; j_call: TRBJ2-5; clone_size: once; cdr3_nt: TGCGCCAGCAGCTTGGACCCACTCGTAGAGACCCAGTACTTC; cdr3_aa: CASSLDPLVETQYF
d_call: -; v_call: TRBV21-1; j_call: TRBJ1-5; clone_size: -; cdr3_nt: TGTGCCAGCAGCAAAAGGGGACGGTTCAATCAGCCCCAGCATTTT; cdr3_aa: CASSKRGRFNQPQHF
d_call: -; v_call: TRBV4-1; j_call: TRBJ1-1; clone_size: -; cdr3_nt: TGCGCCAGCAGCCAAGAGTGGGGGTTGGACACTGAAGCTTTCTTT; cdr3_aa: CASSQEWGLDTEAFF
d_call: TRBD1; v_call: TRBV25-1; j_call: TRBJ2-5; clone_size: few; cdr3_nt: TGTGCCAGCAGTTACGGACAGGGGGATAGGGAGACCCAGTACTTC; cdr3_aa: CASSYGQGDRETQYF
d_call: -; v_call: TRBV4-1; j_call: TRBJ1-4; clone_size: few; cdr3_nt: TGCGCCAGCAGCCAAGATCGCTGGAGTAATGAAAAACTGTTTTTT; cdr3_aa: CASSQDRWSNEKLFF
d_call: TRBD2; v_call: TRBV10-3; j_call: TRBJ2-5; clone_size: -; cdr3_nt: TGTGCCATCAGTGCTGATCTAGCGGGGGGGCACGAGACCCAGTACTTC; cdr3_aa: CAISADLAGGHETQYF
d_call: -; v_call: TRBV6-1; j_call: TRBJ2-5; clone_size: -; cdr3_nt: TGTGCCAGCAGCCCGAACAGGGATGGGGCGGAAGAGACCCAGTACTTC; cdr3_aa: CASSPNRDGAEETQYF
d_call: TRBD2; v_call: TRBV20-1; j_call: TRBJ2-5; clone_size: -; cdr3_nt: TGCAGTGCTAGATTCGGGGGGATCCTCGGGACCCAGTACTTC; cdr3_aa: CSARFGGILGTQYF
d_call: TRBD1; v_call: TRBV6-6; j_call: TRBJ2-7; clone_size: -; cdr3_nt: TGTGCCAGCAGAGCAGACAGGGCGCAGTACTTC; cdr3_aa: CASRADRAQYF
d_call: TRBD1; v_call: TRBV5-1; j_call: TRBJ2-7; clone_size: few; cdr3_nt: TGCGCCAGCAGCGCCCTCGGGACAGGGGGCTTTTGGGAGCAGTACTTC; cdr3_aa: CASSALGTGGFWEQYF
d_call: -; v_call: TRBV30; j_call: TRBJ1-1; clone_size: few; cdr3_nt: TGTGCCTGTATGGACAACCCTAAAGCTTTCTTT; cdr3_aa: CACMDNPKAFF
d_call: TRBD2; v_call: TRBV5-1; j_call: TRBJ2-1; clone_size: few; cdr3_nt: TGCGCCAGCAGCTGGGGACTAGCGGGGGGATCCTACAATGAGCAGTTCTTC; cdr3_aa: CASSWGLAGGSYNEQFF
d_call: -; v_call: TRBV7-2; j_call: TRBJ2-7; clone_size: many; cdr3_nt: TGTGCCAGCAGTTCACAGTACGAGCAGTACTTC; cdr3_aa: CASSSQYEQYF